These 32 T cell receptor beta chains were sequenced from one sample in a study of T cell repertoires in cytomegalovirus infection. TCRdb redid the calling of the reads with MiXCR, one entry per CDR3 protein. The table records nearly 650,000 distinct CDR3 sequences, 20% to 25% of them present only once. Sequencing was done on a sample of CD8+ T cells from PBMCs. The receptors here all came from a human donor in good health (CMV status not recorded). Some clones in this sample may be carry-over from other donors' samples.

The chain is built from TRBV6-5 and TRBJ2-1, with 9 bases identical to TRBD1. With 1 base clipped from V and 3 bases from J, the junction kept 13 bases outside the gene matches. The CDR3 length is 19 residues. Germline CDR1 and CDR2: MNHEY and SVGAGI. The CDR3 reads CASSYYRPTGGSDYNEQFF. CDR3 bases: TGTGCCAGCAGTTACTATCGGCCGACAGGGGGTTCAGACTACAATGAGCAGTTCTTC.

J is TRBJ2-1 and V is TRBV11-3; the D call may be TRBD1 or TRBD2 (5 bases each). This CDR3 spans 14 amino acids. CDR1 SGHNT and CDR2 YENEEA come from the germline V gene. V was shortened by 0 bases and J by 7 bases, with 10 bases between the two germline ends. CDR3 bases: TGTGCCAGCAGCTTAGACCGGGGCTCGAATGAGCAGTTCTTC. It yields the protein CASSLDRGSNEQFF.

This chain uses TRBV15 with TRBJ2-3, with D unclear. The V end was cut by 5 bases, the J end by 6 bases, with 21 bases between. The germline gives CDR1 LNHNV, CDR2 YYDKDF (reference sequence). The CDR3 length is 16 residues. The CDR3: CATSRRRATAGDTQYF. The CDR3 coding sequence is TGTGCCACCAGCCGAAGACGGGCTACAGCCGGGGATACGCAGTATTTT.

This clonotype was recorded many times. The chain is built from TRBV19 and TRBJ1-2, with 7 bases matching TRBD1. Per germline, CDR1 LNHDA and CDR2 SQIVND (reference sequence). The V gene end was trimmed by 5 bases and the J gene end by 5 bases; junction bases not matched to a gene: 14. This CDR3 is 16 amino acids long. The CDR3 spells CASSPRPQGNGYGYTF. The CDR3 DNA sequence: TGTGCCAGTAGTCCACGTCCACAGGGGAATGGGTATGGCTACACCTTC.

The chain links TRBV5-1 to TRBJ2-1; the match to TRBD1 covers 7 bases. The CDR3 totals 14 residues. Trimming took 2 bases from V and 4 from J; bases not matched to a gene: 3. Germline loops: CDR1 SGHRS, CDR2 YFSETQ. CDR3 loop: CASSLSQGYNEQFF. DNA of the CDR3: TGCGCCAGCAGCTTATCACAGGGGTACAATGAGCAGTTCTTC.

Only a few counts were recorded for this clonotype. The chain uses TRBV2 and TRBJ2-5; D is ambiguous. Looked up from germline, CDR1 is SNHLY and CDR2 is FYNNEI. Trimming pared 7 bases from V and 3 bases from J, leaving 9 bases between. This CDR3 comprises 12 residues. CDR3 residues: CASISREETQYF. For the CDR3, the DNA is TGTGCCAGCATAAGCCGTGAAGAGACCCAGTACTTC.

The rearrangement joins TRBV20-1 to TRBJ2-7; 7 nucleotides line up with TRBD1. Germline assignment: CDR1 DFQATT and CDR2 SNEGSKA (reference sequence). Trimming at V came to 5 bases and at J to 0 bases, leaving 7 bases not matched to a gene. The CDR3 extends over 14 amino acids. The CDR3, as DNA: TGCAGTGCTCCCGACAGGGAAAGCTCCTACGAGCAGTACGTC. This encodes CSAPDRESSYEQYV.

This clonotype was counted ten times or more. The chain links TRBV7-9 to TRBJ1-6; a possible D gene is TRBD1 (5 bases). V was cut by 4 bases and J by 7 bases, with 14 bases left in between. This CDR3 is built from 15 residues. Germline CDR1 reads SEHNR; CDR2 reads FQNEAQ (reference sequence). The CDR3 sequence: CASSYSQGKNSPLHF. DNA of the CDR3: TGTGCCAGCAGCTATTCCCAGGGAAAAAATTCACCCCTCCACTTT.

The chain has TRBV14 and TRBJ2-1; D is perhaps TRBD1 (5 bases). Germline V gene data show CDR1 as SGHDN and CDR2 as FVKESK. V lost 0 bases to trimming and J lost 2 bases, with 11 bases between them. This CDR3 contains 16 residues. This CDR3 reads CASSQEGDRAYNEQFF. The CDR3 bases are TGTGCCAGCAGCCAAGAAGGAGACAGAGCCTACAATGAGCAGTTCTTC.

This clonotype was counted ten times or more. The V gene is TRBV28, the J gene TRBJ1-5; possibly TRBD1 for D (6 bases). Germline CDR1 MDHEN, CDR2 SYDVKM. Between the trimmed V and J ends, which lost 5 bases and 9 bases, there was a span of 20 bases. CDR3 length equals 15 residues. The CDR3 is CASSERQEPSGPQHF. The CDR3 DNA reads TGTGCCAGCAGTGAGCGACAGGAGCCGAGTGGGCCCCAGCATTTT.

This sequence joins TRBV6-5 and TRBJ2-2; unclear D gene. The CDR3 has 14 amino acids. CDR1 and CDR2 from the germline V gene are MNHEY and SVGAGI. The V and J ends lost 0 bases and 3 bases respectively, with 5 bases between them. CDR3 bases: TGTGCCAGCAGTTACTCGCCGGACACCGGGGAGCTGTTTTTT. Translated: CASSYSPDTGELFF.

In its sample, this clonotype was seen a few times. The J gene is TRBJ2-3, the V gene TRBV28; TRBD2 aligns across 12 bases. The junction had 8 bases not matched to a gene; V was cut back by 5 bases and J by 2 bases. The CDR3 sequence is 17 residues long. Germline assignment: CDR1 MDHEN and CDR2 SYDVKM. CDR3 in DNA: TGTGCCAGCAGTCTATTGACTAGCGGGGGCCACACAGATACGCAGTATTTT. Residues: CASSLLTSGGHTDTQYF.

The chain employs TRBV5-5 and TRBJ1-1, with TRBD1 matching over 11 bases. In germline, CDR1 is SGHKS, CDR2 YYEKEE (reference sequence). Germline trimming cut 4 bases from V and 7 bases from J; bases unmatched to any gene: 3. This CDR3 contains 13 residues. The CDR3 DNA is TGTGCCAGCAGCCGGACAGGGGGCGATGAAGCTTTCTTT. Residues: CASSRTGGDEAFF.

The chain combines TRBV20-1 with TRBJ1-1; no reliable D call. The CDR3 covers 12 residues. Germline CDR1 reads DFQATT; CDR2 reads SNEGSKA (reference sequence). Trimming removed 6 bases at V and 5 bases at J, with 13 bases between. This chain's CDR3 is CSASQVGTEAFF. The CDR3 DNA sequence: TGCAGTGCGAGTCAGGTCGGGACTGAAGCTTTCTTT.

This clonotype occurred a few times. The rearrangement joins TRBV7-9 to TRBJ2-7; tentatively, D is TRBD1 or TRBD2 (6 bases each). Between the trimmed V and J ends, which lost 1 base and 6 bases, there was a span of 13 bases. The CDR3 extends over 14 amino acids. CDR1 and CDR2 from the germline V gene are SEHNR and FQNEAQ (reference sequence). The CDR3 nucleotides read TGTGCCAGCAGCTTAGGGGGGGCTGGCGGCGAGCAGTACTTC. Residues: CASSLGGAGGEQYF.

There are a few counts of this clonotype. V gene TRBV10-3 combines with J gene TRBJ1-5, with TRBD1 identical over 7 bases. CDR3 length: 17 amino acids. V was pared by 10 bases and J by 1 base, with 16 bases of the junction left unmatched. CDR1 is ENHRY, CDR2 SYGVKD, per germline. CDR3 sequence reads: CATDSDRVGPSNQPQHF. The CDR3 region has the DNA TGTGCCACCGATTCCGACAGGGTAGGGCCGAGCAATCAGCCCCAGCATTTT.

This sequence joins TRBV28 and TRBJ2-1, with D unclear. The germline gives CDR1 MDHEN, CDR2 SYDVKM. This CDR3 is built from 16 residues. Trimming took off 2 bases at V and 0 bases at J, with 11 bases between the two ends. DNA for the CDR3: TGTGCCAGCAGTTTAGTTATGGATAGCTCCTACAATGAGCAGTTCTTC. Translating gives CASSLVMDSSYNEQFF.

The chain couples TRBV2 to TRBJ2-3; no clear D. In germline, CDR1 is SNHLY, CDR2 FYNNEI. The CDR3 has 15 amino acids. The V end lost 3 bases, the J end lost 0 bases, and 10 bases lay between the germline ends. CDR3 nucleotide sequence: TGTGCCAGCAGTGAGGAGACCTCTAGCACAGATACGCAGTATTTT. Its translation: CASSEETSSTDTQYF.

This clonotype was counted only a few times. J is TRBJ2-1 and V is TRBV15, with D maybe TRBD1 (7 bases). The CDR3 length is 14 residues. V was clipped by 5 bases and J by 1 base, with 9 bases between them. The V gene's germline CDR1 is LNHNV and CDR2 YYDKDF (reference sequence). CDR3 nucleotides: TGTGCCACCAGCGCAGGGGGGTCCTACAATGAGCAGTTCTTC. Its protein product is CATSAGGSYNEQFF.

The chain is built from TRBV20-1 and TRBJ2-1, with TRBD1 matching over 7 bases. The CDR3 is 15 residues long. The germline CDR1 and CDR2 sequences are DFQATT and SNEGSKA (reference sequence). V lost 1 base, J lost 2 bases, and 5 bases stayed unmatched. The CDR3 nucleotides read TGCAGTGCTAGAGTTGAAGGGGGCGCCTACAATGAGCAGTTCTTC. The encoded protein is CSARVEGGAYNEQFF.

The table lists this clonotype with a few counts. The CDR3 region has the DNA TGTGCCAGCAGCACTGGGACAGGGGGGACGGATGAGCAGTTCTTC. This encodes CASSTGTGGTDEQFF. The V gene is TRBV7-6, the J gene TRBJ2-1; TRBD1 aligns across 11 bases. V dropped 5 bases and J dropped 8; count of bases not matched to a gene: 8. Germline CDR1 reads SGHVS; CDR2 reads FNYEAQ. The CDR3 has 15 amino acids. Drawing the rest from reference TRBV7-6 and TRBJ2-1, the complete variable domain is GAGVSQSPRYKVTKRGQDVALRCDPISGHVSLYWYRQALGQGPEFLTYFNYEAQQDKSGLPNDRFSAERPEGSISTLTIQRTEQRDSAMYRCASSTGTGGTDEQFFGPGTRLTVL.

The gene calls are TRBV12-3 or TRBV12-4 and TRBJ2-2; 10 positions agree with TRBD2. This CDR3 has 20 residues. J was trimmed by 1 base and V by 7 bases; bases with no gene match: 18. The CDR3 coding sequence is TGTGCCAGCAATTTCGTCACTAGCGGGGTGCGTCACGAGAACACCGGGGAGCTGTTTTTT. This gives the protein CASNFVTSGVRHENTGELFF.

CDR3 region: CASSDWQDYNEQFF. The CDR3 coding sequence is TGTGCCAGCAGTGATTGGCAGGACTACAATGAGCAGTTCTTC. This rearrangement joins TRBV2 to TRBJ2-1; D unresolved. The CDR3 length is 14 residues. The germline V gene has CDR1 SNHLY and CDR2 FYNNEI. Trimming shortened V by 3 bases and J by 3 bases, and 9 bases separated the two germline ends.

V is TRBV7-8 and J is TRBJ2-1; unclear D gene. The CDR3 has 15 amino acids. Germline V gene sequence: CDR1 SGHVS, CDR2 FQNEAQ. The V and J ends lost 4 bases and 4 bases respectively, with 14 bases between them. The chain's CDR3 is CASSSVVGSYNEQFF. The CDR3 DNA follows: TGTGCCAGCAGCTCAGTAGTGGGTTCTTACAATGAGCAGTTCTTC.

Many counts were recorded for this clonotype. The chain couples TRBV25-1 to TRBJ2-2; D unresolved. CDR3 length: 13 amino acids. V lost 1 base and J lost 5, with 5 bases in between. Germline loops: CDR1 MGHDK, CDR2 SYGVNS. CDR3: CASSESRTGELFF. The DNA for the CDR3 is TGTGCCAGCAGTGAATCCAGGACCGGGGAGCTGTTTTTT.

This clonotype was seen only a few times. The chain is built from TRBV9 and TRBJ1-1; a weak D match, TRBD1 (6 bases). Germline CDR1 is SGDLS and CDR2 is YYNGEE. The ends were cut back, 6 bases at V and 3 bases at J, with 12 bases in the middle. The CDR3 is 13 amino acids. CDR3 residues: CASNVGGDTEAFF. DNA for the CDR3: TGTGCCAGCAACGTGGGGGGCGACACTGAAGCTTTCTTT.

This clonotype showed up many times. The J gene is TRBJ2-1, the V gene TRBV7-8; D unresolved. Trimming shortened V by 7 bases and J by 9 bases, and 19 bases separated the two germline ends. This CDR3 spans 14 amino acids. Germline assignment: CDR1 SGHVS and CDR2 FQNEAQ. The CDR3 sequence: CASTLAAGFGEQFF. CDR3 bases: TGTGCCAGCACCCTCGCAGCCGGGTTCGGTGAGCAGTTCTTC.

The sample holds many counts of this clonotype. The chain links TRBV7-9 to TRBJ1-5, with a tentative D call TRBD1 (6 bases). Trimming took off 7 bases at V and 1 base at J, with 14 bases between the two ends. The CDR3 totals 15 residues. Germline lookup yields CDR1 SEHNR and CDR2 FQNEAQ (reference sequence). CDR3 residues: CASTGDRSSNQPQHF. The DNA of the CDR3 is TGTGCCAGCACCGGAGACAGGTCAAGCAATCAGCCCCAGCATTTT. Combining the CDR3 with reference TRBV7-9 and TRBJ1-5 gives the whole variable domain DTGVSQNPRHKITKRGQNVTFRCDPISEHNRLYWYRQTLGQGPEFLTYFQNEAQLEKSRLLSDRFSAERPKGSFSTLEIQRTEQGDSAMYLCASTGDRSSNQPQHFGDGTRLSIL.

This clonotype has just a few counts. The rearrangement links TRBV4-1 to TRBJ2-1, with D perhaps TRBD1 (6 bases). The V gene lost 1 base and the J gene lost 5 bases, with 9 bases spanning the gap. The CDR3 has 14 amino acids. Germline V lookup: CDR1 MGHRA, CDR2 YSYEKL. The CDR3 spells CASSQVDSDNEQFF. The CDR3 DNA is TGCGCCAGCAGCCAAGTGGACAGTGACAATGAGCAGTTCTTC.

For the CDR3, the DNA is TGTGCCAGCAGTTACACAAGGAGCATCACAGATACGCAGTATTTT. As protein: CASSYTRSITDTQYF. The genes are TRBV6-5 and TRBJ2-3; D gene ambiguous. CDR3 length equals 15 residues. CDR1 and CDR2 (germline): MNHEY, SVGAGI. V was pared by 2 bases and J by 2 bases, with 11 bases between.

The chain carries TRBV29-1 and TRBJ2-7; no clear D. Germline V gene data show CDR1 as SQVTM and CDR2 as ANQGSEA. Trimming stripped 6 bases from V and 2 bases from J, with 17 bases between. The CDR3 contains 14 residues. CDR3 nucleotide sequence: TGCAGCGTACGACGGCAGGAAGGTACCTACGAGCAGTACTTC. This encodes CSVRRQEGTYEQYF.

This chain connects TRBV29-1 to TRBJ1-2; 8 bases are shared with TRBD1. The germline V gene has CDR1 SQVTM and CDR2 ANQGSEA. The length of the CDR3 is 15 residues. J lost 2 bases, V lost 5 bases, and 10 bases had no gene match. CDR3 protein: CSVSPGGDENYGYTF. DNA of the CDR3: TGCAGCGTTAGTCCAGGGGGCGACGAAAACTATGGCTACACCTTC.